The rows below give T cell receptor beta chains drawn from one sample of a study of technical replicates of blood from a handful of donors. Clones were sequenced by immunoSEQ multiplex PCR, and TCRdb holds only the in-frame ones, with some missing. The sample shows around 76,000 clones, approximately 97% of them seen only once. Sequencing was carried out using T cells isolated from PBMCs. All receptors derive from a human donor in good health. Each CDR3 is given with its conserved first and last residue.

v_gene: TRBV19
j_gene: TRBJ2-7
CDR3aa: CASSIALSREQYF

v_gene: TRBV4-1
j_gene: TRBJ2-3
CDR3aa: CASSPSRGGTDTQYF

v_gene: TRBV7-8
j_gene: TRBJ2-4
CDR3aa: CASSLGAGASKNIQYF

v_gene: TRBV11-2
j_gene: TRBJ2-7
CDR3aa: CASSLDTGSYEQYF

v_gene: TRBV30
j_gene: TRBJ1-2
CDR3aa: CAWSAQNGYTF

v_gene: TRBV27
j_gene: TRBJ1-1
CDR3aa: CASSFGTEPMNTEAFF

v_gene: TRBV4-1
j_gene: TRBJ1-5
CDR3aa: CASSQGTNSNQPQHF

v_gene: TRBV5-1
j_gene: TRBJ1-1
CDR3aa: CASSPGQGSTEAFF

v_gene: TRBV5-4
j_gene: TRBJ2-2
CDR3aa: CASSLVGSRAGELFF

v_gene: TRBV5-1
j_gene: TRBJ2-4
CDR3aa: CASSFGQSWAKNIQYF

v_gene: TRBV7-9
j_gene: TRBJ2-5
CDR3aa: CASSEKETQYF

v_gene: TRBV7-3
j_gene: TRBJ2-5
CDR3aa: CASSPNRGASQESQYF

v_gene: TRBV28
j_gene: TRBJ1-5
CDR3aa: CASSLGLQPQHF

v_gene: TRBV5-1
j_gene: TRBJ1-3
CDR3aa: CASSLKAGAQGAGNTIYF

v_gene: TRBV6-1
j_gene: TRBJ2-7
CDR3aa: CASIGTGGIVYEQYF

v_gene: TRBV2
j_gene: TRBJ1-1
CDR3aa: CASRTGGGNTEAFF

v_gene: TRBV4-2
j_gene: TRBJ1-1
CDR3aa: CASSLTGTEAFF

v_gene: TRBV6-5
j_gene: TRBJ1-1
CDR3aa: CASVSGGGTEAFF

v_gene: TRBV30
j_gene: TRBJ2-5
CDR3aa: CAWNRGRRETQYF

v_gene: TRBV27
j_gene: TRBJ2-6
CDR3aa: CATRPLIFRQHSGANVLTF

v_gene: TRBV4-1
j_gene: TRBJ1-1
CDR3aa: CASSQTDREAFF

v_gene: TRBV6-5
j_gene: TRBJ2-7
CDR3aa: CASRPHSGRAYEQYF

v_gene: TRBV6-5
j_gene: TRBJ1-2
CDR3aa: CASSYVANYGYTF

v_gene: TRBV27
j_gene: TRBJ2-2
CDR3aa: CASRRTGELFF

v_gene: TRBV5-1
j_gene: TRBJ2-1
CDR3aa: CASSFLIPDGGSYNEQFF

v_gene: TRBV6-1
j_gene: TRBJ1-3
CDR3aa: CASSATQAHSGNTIYF